The rows below give T cell receptor beta chains drawn from one sample of a study of shared clonotypes between healthy human individuals. Produced via immunoSEQ multiplex PCR; TCRdb's table is partial and in-frame only. The sample has about 2 million clones, just under 95% seen once. Sequencing was performed on naive CD8+ T cells sorted from blood. Source of these receptors: a man aged 18 to 30 in good health. Each CDR3 is given without its conserved first and last residue.

v_gene	CDR3aa
TRBV27	ASSLRGDTQY
TRBV27	ASSFGEKGYEQY
TRBV4-1	ASSQRQASYEQY
TRBV9	ASSAQTGQGAGELF
TRBV4-3	ASSQVRGAYGTDTQY
TRBV4-1	ASSQYGGTYEQY
TRBV4-1	ASSPLTGTYEQY
TRBV13	ASSLGSGSYEQY
TRBV5-1	ASSLEGGGPDTQY
TRBV5-6	ASSLAHEQY
TRBV15	ATSRDPGSEQY
TRBV11-2	ASSHGLGPNNEQF
TRBV5-6	ASSYGQTYEQY
TRBV4-1	ASSQGGTGELF
TRBV6-1	ASSRQGGTDTQY
TRBV9	ASSVESGGADEQY
TRBV7-9	ASGSGPSPLH
TRBV11-2	ASSFAETQY
TRBV11-2	ASSLAPGGSGNTIY
TRBV23-1	ASTHRGGSTEPYSYEQY
TRBV6-6	ASSYSDSPLH
TRBV6-1	ASSALPDRVGETQY
TRBV7-9	ASSPSPGRRYQETQY
TRBV28	ASEGAGANVLT
TRBV9	ASSVFRDGNEQF